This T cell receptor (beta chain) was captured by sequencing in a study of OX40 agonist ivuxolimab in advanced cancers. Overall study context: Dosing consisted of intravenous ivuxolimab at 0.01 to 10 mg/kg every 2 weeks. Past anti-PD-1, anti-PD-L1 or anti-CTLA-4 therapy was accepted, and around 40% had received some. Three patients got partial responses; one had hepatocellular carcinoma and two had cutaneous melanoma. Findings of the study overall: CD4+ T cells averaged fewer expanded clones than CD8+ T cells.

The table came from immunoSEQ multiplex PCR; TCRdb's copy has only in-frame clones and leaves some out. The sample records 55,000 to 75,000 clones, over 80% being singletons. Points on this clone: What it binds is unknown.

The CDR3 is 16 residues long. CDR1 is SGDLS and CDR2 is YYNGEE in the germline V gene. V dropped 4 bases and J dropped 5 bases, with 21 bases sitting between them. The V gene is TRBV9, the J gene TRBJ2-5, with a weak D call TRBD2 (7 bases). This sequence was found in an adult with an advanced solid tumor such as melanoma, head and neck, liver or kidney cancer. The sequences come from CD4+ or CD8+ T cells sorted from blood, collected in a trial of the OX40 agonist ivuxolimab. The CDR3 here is CASSPRTAGNFETQYF. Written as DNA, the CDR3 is TGTGCCAGCAGCCCCCGGACAGCGGGGAACTTCGAGACCCAGTACTTC. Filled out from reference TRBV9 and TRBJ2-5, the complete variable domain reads DSGVTQTPKHLITATGQRVTLRCSPRSGDLSVYWYQQSLDQGLQFLIQYYNGEERAKGNILERFSAQQFPDLHSELNLSSLELGDSALYFCASSPRTAGNFETQYFGPGTRLLVL.